What follows are 15 T cell receptor beta chains derived from one specimen sequenced in a study of human T cells and chemical hapten exposure. TCRdb independently ran MiXCR on the RACE reads; one entry per CDR3 protein. This sample has more than 250,000 distinct CDR3 sequences, with approximately 8.6% found just once. Time point: pre-sensitization, week 0. Treatment of the sample: therapeutic diphenylcyclopropenone sensitization with weekly scalp DPC. Source: whole blood, taken in connection with sensitization to the hapten diphenylcyclopropenone (DPC). The source of these receptors is a woman aged 35 to 49 with alopecia areata. Some clones in this sample may be carry-over from other donors' samples.

The table lists this clonotype with many counts. The chain carries TRBV5-1 and TRBJ1-5; unclear D gene. Trimming removed 0 bases at V and 3 bases at J, with 4 bases between. The CDR3 consists of 13 residues. Germline V gene data show CDR1 as SGHRS and CDR2 as YFSETQ. The CDR3 DNA reads TGCGCCAGCAGCTTGGGTAACAATCAGCCCCAGCATTTT. Protein: CASSLGNNQPQHF.

The chain recombines TRBV28 with TRBJ2-7; 10 bases are shared with TRBD1. Trimming removed 7 bases from V and 2 bases from J; junction bases left unmatched: 8. Looked up from germline, CDR1 is MDHEN and CDR2 is SYDVKM. This CDR3 spans 15 amino acids. DNA of the CDR3: TGTGCCAGCACCTCGGGACAGGGGCTGGCCTACGAGCAGTACTTC. Protein: CASTSGQGLAYEQYF.

This clonotype was recorded a few times. The chain has TRBV6-5 and TRBJ2-3; D gene uncertain. The germline V gene has CDR1 MNHEY and CDR2 SVGAGI. V was cut by 0 bases and J by 5 bases, with 12 bases left in between. The CDR3 runs 15 residues. The CDR3 coding sequence is TGTGCCAGCAGTTACTCGGCCGGAACGATAGATACGCAGTATTTT. It yields the protein CASSYSAGTIDTQYF.

This chain links TRBV11-1 with TRBJ2-5; a weak D match, TRBD2 (5 bases). Germline CDR1 reads SGHAT; CDR2 reads FQDESV (reference sequence). The CDR3 totals 14 residues. The ends were cut back, 4 bases at V and 4 bases at J, with 13 bases in the middle. CDR3: CASSSQPAGETQYF. For the CDR3, the DNA is TGTGCCAGCAGCTCCCAGCCGGCGGGAGAGACCCAGTACTTC.

The gene calls are TRBV7-3 and TRBJ2-7; 9 bases agree with TRBD2. CDR1 is SGHTA and CDR2 is FQGTGA in the germline V gene. This CDR3 region has 13 residues. V was clipped by 4 bases and J by 6 bases; unmatched bases: 4. Here the CDR3 reads CASSSGTSSEQYF. CDR3 DNA: TGTGCCAGCAGCTCCGGGACTAGCAGCGAGCAGTACTTC. The full variable domain, in which reference TRBV7-3 and TRBJ2-7 provide the parts outside the CDR3, is GAGVSQTPSNKVTEKGKYVELRCDPISGHTALYWYRQSLGQGPEFLIYFQGTGAADDSGLPNDRFFAVRPEGSVSTLKIQRTERGDSAVYLCASSSGTSSEQYFGPGTRLTVT.

V usage is TRBV7-2 and J usage is TRBJ2-3, with D perhaps assigned TRBD1 or TRBD2 (5 bases each). V gave up 2 bases and J gave up 6 bases, with 15 bases separating them. The CDR3 length is 15 residues. Germline CDR1 SGHTA, CDR2 FQGNSA. The CDR3 DNA follows: TGTGCCAGCAGCTTACTTCTCCGGGGCAGTGATACGCAGTATTTT. Translating gives CASSLLLRGSDTQYF.

This clonotype was seen more than once but under ten times. The chain employs TRBV6-2 or TRBV6-3 and TRBJ2-7; TRBD2 aligns across 7 bases. Germline CDR1 is MNHEY and CDR2 is SVGEGT. Losses at the gene ends were 1 base for V and 2 bases for J; bases not matched to a gene: 2. The CDR3 consists of 14 residues. The CDR3 nucleotides are TGTGCCAGCAGTTACTACGCGGGAGCCTACGAGCAGTACTTC. It encodes CASSYYAGAYEQYF.

This clonotype was counted a few times. The chain links TRBV28 to TRBJ1-5; D gene uncertain. V lost 6 bases and J lost 7, with 19 bases in between. CDR3 size: 15 residues. Germline CDR1 MDHEN, CDR2 SYDVKM. CDR3 nucleotides: TGTGCCAGCAGCCGCTCCTCTACAACGGAGCAGCCCCAGCATTTT. Its translation is CASSRSSTTEQPQHF.

The V call is TRBV5-1, the J call TRBJ2-7, with 13 positions matching TRBD2. Germline CDR1 SGHRS, CDR2 YFSETQ. The CDR3 extends over 14 amino acids. V was pared by 4 bases and J by 7 bases, with 5 bases of the junction left unmatched. DNA of the CDR3: TGCGCCAGCAGCCCCGGGACTAGCGGGATAGAGCAGTACTTC. Protein product: CASSPGTSGIEQYF.

This clonotype was observed at least ten times. The chain joins TRBV28 to TRBJ2-7; D is perhaps TRBD2 (6 bases). The germline gives CDR1 MDHEN, CDR2 SYDVKM. Trimming pared 10 bases from V and 5 bases from J, leaving 12 bases between. CDR3 length equals 11 residues. The CDR3 DNA sequence: TGTGCCACCAAACCGGGGGACGAGCAGTACTTC. Its translation is CATKPGDEQYF.

This clonotype was seen at least ten times. The chain recombines TRBV2 with TRBJ2-1, with D possibly being TRBD2 (5 bases). Trimming pared 3 bases from V and 2 bases from J, leaving 14 bases between. This CDR3 contains 16 residues. CDR1 and CDR2 (germline): SNHLY, FYNNEI. CDR3 in amino acids: CASSESAGIPYNEQFF. In nucleotides, the CDR3 is TGTGCCAGCAGTGAGTCTGCGGGTATACCCTACAATGAGCAGTTCTTC.

This clonotype was counted between two and nine times. The gene calls are TRBV5-1 and TRBJ1-1; D remains unclear. Trimming stripped 6 bases from V and 4 bases from J, with 19 bases between. Germline V CDR1 and CDR2: SGHRS, YFSETQ. This CDR3 spans 15 amino acids. CDR3 nucleotide sequence: TGCGCCAGCACCCCCCGGGAGGGCGGGGTCACTGAAGCTTTCTTT. The encoded protein is CASTPREGGVTEAFF.

This clonotype turned up a few times. The chain employs TRBV4-1 and TRBJ2-7; D remains unclear. With 3 bases removed from V and 7 bases from J, the gap between germline ends came to 19 bases. The V gene's germline CDR1 is MGHRA and CDR2 YSYEKL. The CDR3 contains 15 residues. The CDR3 sequence: CASSHDFDPSGEQYF. The CDR3 DNA sequence: TGCGCCAGCAGCCATGACTTCGACCCGTCCGGGGAGCAGTACTTC.

This clonotype was recorded at least ten times. The chain joins TRBV29-1 to TRBJ1-1; 8 positions match TRBD1. V lost 7 bases and J lost 4; bases outside the gene matches: 8. The CDR3 contains 13 residues. Germline V CDR1 and CDR2: SQVTM, ANQGSEA. CDR3 sequence (DNA): TGCAGCGCCGGACAGGGACGAAGCACTGAAGCTTTCTTT. This encodes CSAGQGRSTEAFF.

J is TRBJ2-3 and V is TRBV29-1, with D possibly being TRBD1 or TRBD2 (6 bases each). Per germline, CDR1 SQVTM and CDR2 ANQGSEA. CDR3 size: 11 residues. The V end lost 7 bases, the J end lost 5 bases, and 10 bases lay between the germline ends. The CDR3 bases are TGCAGCGCCGGGGGCCGAGATACGCAGTATTTT. Protein: CSAGGRDTQYF.